The sequence of this TCR beta chain was determined in a study of cytomegalovirus exposure and HLA in healthy donors. About the research overall: Among 350 to 500 genotyped donors, roughly 80% fell in the Caucasian-associated ancestry cluster.

Study observations and caveats: The availability of immune exposure information extended only to CMV serostatus.

The PCR made use of 60 Vbeta and 13 Jbeta primers. Authors' processing steps: A later analysis tallied roughly 77 million unique TCR beta chains, around 12 million of them shared. The table came from immunoSEQ multiplex PCR; TCRdb's copy has only in-frame clones and leaves some out. V and J calls and clone size come straight from that table; D and trimming were deduced from the DNA. The sample includes a few hundred thousand clones, about 82% seen only once; the top ten take around 2.8%. A word on this clone: Its antigen remains unidentified.

The CDR3 loop spans 15 amino acids. Germline V lookup: CDR1 SGHKS, CDR2 YYEKEE (reference sequence). V shed 1 base and J shed 9 bases, with 14 bases lying between them. The sequence derives from a man aged 25-45 years in good health and CMV-seronegative. V gene TRBV5-5 combines with J gene TRBJ1-6, with D tentatively TRBD1 (5 bases). Specimen: PBMCs. The CDR3 is CASSLRDWGSSPLHF. The CDR3 DNA is TGTGCCAGCAGCTTGCGGGACTGGGGAAGTTCACCCCTCCACTTT.